The 28 T cell receptor beta chains listed next were all sequenced from one sample in a study of regulatory T cells in long-lasting Graves disease (dated by TCRdb to about 2021). The receptor library was made with multiplex PCR. Sequencing used an Illumina HiSeq 4000. iRepertoire HTBI primers and Arm-PCR amplification of CDR3 regions were used to construct TCR beta libraries. TCRdb reanalyzed the raw reads on its own, using fastp at Q25 for trimming and MiXCR for clone calling, and kept in-frame beta chains. Rows with one shared CDR3 protein collapse into an entry with the most common genes and DNA. The sample profile shows 450,000 to 600,000 distinct CDR3 sequences; roughly 17% of them were found once. The ten largest account for 9% to 15% of the sample. The time point label, read with the paper, signifies: newly diagnosed GD, antithyroid drugs for less than 3 months. For both TCR sequencing and RNA sequencing, RNA was extracted from PBMCs in TRIzol.

The sample was also linked to a second study, of T cells in Graves' hyperthyroidism and ophthalmopathy.

The material sequenced was peripheral blood mononuclear cells (PBMCs), taken at new diagnosis, from a patient treated with antithyroid drugs. These receptors were taken from a man in his forties with Graves disease. Donor details come from another sample of the same person, matched by shared clones.

This clonotype was counted many times. The rearrangement joins TRBV18 to TRBJ1-2, with 9 nucleotides matching TRBD1. This CDR3 is built from 13 residues. V dropped 3 bases and J dropped 6; count of bases not matched to a gene: 2. Germline V gene sequence: CDR1 KGHSH, CDR2 LQKENI. CDR3 sequence (DNA): TGTGCCAGCTCACCGGGACAGGGAAATGGCTACACCTTC. Translation gives CASSPGQGNGYTF.

The chain is built from TRBV20-1 and TRBJ2-7; TRBD2 matches 9 bases. V trimming: 6 bases; J trimming: 0 bases; junction bases outside the gene matches: 9. Germline values: CDR1 DFQATT, CDR2 SNEGSKA (reference sequence). The CDR3 extends over 15 amino acids. The CDR3 sequence: CSARLAGFTSYEQYF. CDR3 bases: TGCAGTGCGCGGCTAGCGGGATTTACCTCCTACGAGCAGTACTTC.

In its sample, this clonotype was seen a few times. The chain's CDR3 is CASSGRTSGGTGANVLTF. CDR3 in DNA: TGTGCCAGCAGCGGGCGGACTAGCGGGGGAACTGGGGCCAACGTCCTGACTTTC. V gene TRBV11-3 combines with J gene TRBJ2-6, with 13 bases lining up with TRBD2. This CDR3 region has 18 residues. V trimming: 5 bases; J trimming: 2 bases; junction bases outside the gene matches: 6. Germline V CDR1 and CDR2: SGHNT, YENEEA.

The table lists this clonotype with many counts. This chain connects TRBV27 to TRBJ2-5; TRBD2 matches at 16 bases. This CDR3 has 18 amino acids. Germline V gene data show CDR1 as MNHEY and CDR2 as SMNVEV (reference sequence). J was trimmed by 5 bases and V by 5 bases; bases with no gene match: 11. This CDR3 is CASSPSGTSGRVVETQYF. DNA of the CDR3: TGTGCCAGCAGTCCCTCCGGGACTAGCGGGAGGGTAGTGGAGACCCAGTACTTC.

This clonotype was observed many times. V and J are TRBV11-2 and TRBJ2-7; possible D gene TRBD2, 5 bases. V was cut by 0 bases and J by 4 bases, with 10 bases left in between. This CDR3 contains 14 residues. In germline, CDR1 is SGHAT, CDR2 FQNNGV. The CDR3 loop reads CASSLDGLDYEQYF. CDR3 coding DNA: TGTGCCAGCAGCTTAGATGGACTGGATTACGAGCAGTACTTC. The full variable domain, in which reference TRBV11-2 and TRBJ2-7 provide the parts outside the CDR3, is EAGVAQSPRYKIIEKRQSVAFWCNPISGHATLYWYQQILGQGPKLLIQFQNNGVVDDSQLPKDRFSAERLKGVDSTLKIQPAKLEDSAVYLCASSLDGLDYEQYFGPGTRLTVT.

V gene TRBV4-1 combines with J gene TRBJ2-2; no definite D call. Trimming took 0 bases from V and 3 from J, leaving 11 bases between them. The germline gives CDR1 MGHRA, CDR2 YSYEKL. This CDR3 has 16 residues. For the CDR3, the DNA is TGCGCCAGCAGCCAAGATTGGTCAGCCTACACCGGGGAGCTGTTTTTT. Protein sequence: CASSQDWSAYTGELFF.

The sample holds many counts of this clonotype. The chain joins TRBV12-3 or TRBV12-4 to TRBJ2-1; 10 nucleotides match TRBD2. The CDR3 extends over 16 amino acids. Unmatched junction bases numbered 9, after V lost 5 bases and J lost 5 bases. The CDR3 DNA reads as TGTGCCAGCAGTCCAAATCTAGCGGGAGCAGACAATGAGCAGTTCTTC. This sequence encodes CASSPNLAGADNEQFF.

This clonotype has a count of ten or more. The chain combines TRBV7-3 with TRBJ2-1; 9 nucleotides agree with TRBD2. CDR3 size: 16 residues. Germline lookup yields CDR1 SGHTA and CDR2 FQGTGA. Trimming removed 6 bases from V and 0 bases from J; junction bases left unmatched: 6. CDR3 amino acids: CASSSSGASSYNEQFF. The CDR3, as DNA: TGTGCCAGCAGTTCTAGCGGGGCTAGCTCCTACAATGAGCAGTTCTTC.

The table lists this clonotype with many counts. The chain employs TRBV18 and TRBJ2-5; TRBD2 might be the D (6 bases). Looked up from germline, CDR1 is KGHSH and CDR2 is LQKENI. This CDR3 has 15 residues. Between the trimmed V and J ends, which lost 5 bases and 3 bases, there was a span of 16 bases. The CDR3 DNA is TGTGCCAGCTCAGACTGGGTAGCGGAGAAAGAGACCCAGTACTTC. It is translated as CASSDWVAEKETQYF.

This clonotype was observed many times. DNA for the CDR3: TGTGCCAGCAACCCCGGTCGGGTCCTACTCCAGCATTTT. Translation: CASNPGRVLLQHF. The J gene is TRBJ1-5, the V gene TRBV28; no clear D. V lost 7 bases, J lost 12 bases, and 19 bases lay in between. CDR1 is MDHEN, CDR2 SYDVKM, per germline. The CDR3 sequence is 13 residues long.

This clonotype was seen a handful of times. The chain uses TRBV5-1 and TRBJ2-1, with TRBD2 matching 9 bases. The CDR3 spans 15 residues. Trimming took 3 bases from V and 9 from J; bases not matched to a gene: 10. Germline CDR1 SGHRS, CDR2 YFSETQ. The CDR3 DNA reads as TGCGCCAGCAGCTGGACCCAAGCGGGAGGCGGTGAGCAGTTCTTC. Translation: CASSWTQAGGGEQFF.

This clonotype appeared many times. The chain joins TRBV18 to TRBJ2-3; D remains ambiguous. This CDR3 spans 13 amino acids. In germline, CDR1 is KGHSH, CDR2 LQKENI. V was cut by 2 bases and J by 6 bases, with 9 bases left in between. CDR3 bases: TGTGCCAGCTCACCAACGGTGTCCGATACGCAGTATTTT. Translation: CASSPTVSDTQYF.

This clonotype was seen a handful of times. One end of the junction varies from germline; a read error may be responsible. This chain links TRBV7-9 with TRBJ2-5; D possibly uses TRBD1 or TRBD2 (7 bases each). CDR1 and CDR2 from the germline V gene are SEHNR and FQNEAQ (reference sequence). This CDR3 is 15 amino acids long. DNA for the CDR3: TGTGCCAGCAGCCCTCAGGGGAGGGGGCAAGAGACCCAGCACTTC. Its translation is CASSPQGRGQETQHF.

This clonotype was detected only a few times. The gene calls are TRBV27 and TRBJ2-1; D may correspond to TRBD1 or TRBD2 (5 bases each). The CDR3 is made up of 13 amino acids. Looked up from germline, CDR1 is MNHEY and CDR2 is SMNVEV (reference sequence). Trimming shortened V by 5 bases and J by 8 bases, and 13 bases separated the two germline ends. CDR3 in DNA: TGTGCCAGCAGTGGGGACCCGCGGGATGAGCAGTTCTTC. Encoded protein: CASSGDPRDEQFF.

This rearrangement joins TRBV27 to TRBJ1-6; D perhaps matches TRBD1 (6 bases). The CDR3 is made up of 17 amino acids. Trimming removed 4 bases at V and 6 bases at J, with 19 bases between. Germline V gives CDR1 MNHEY, CDR2 SMNVEV (reference sequence). CDR3: CASSSLRAGAFNSPLHF. Written as DNA, the CDR3 is TGTGCCAGCAGTTCCCTTAGGGCAGGGGCTTTTAATTCACCCCTCCACTTT.

The V and J genes are TRBV20-1 and TRBJ2-3; tentative D call: TRBD2 (6 bases). V lost 1 base, J lost 1 base, and 18 bases lay in between. The CDR3 is made up of 17 amino acids. Germline CDR1 DFQATT, CDR2 SNEGSKA (reference sequence). This chain's CDR3 is CSARGSGGGGRTDTQYF. DNA for the CDR3: TGCAGTGCTAGAGGGTCCGGGGGTGGCGGGCGCACAGATACGCAGTATTTT.

This clonotype was seen many times. This rearrangement joins TRBV28 to TRBJ2-7; D is perhaps TRBD2 (6 bases). Trimming stripped 5 bases from V and 5 bases from J, with 22 bases between. CDR3 length equals 16 residues. Germline assignment: CDR1 MDHEN and CDR2 SYDVKM. CDR3 DNA sequence: TGTGCCAGCAGTCTTCCATGGGCCACCGGGGGAGACGAGCAGTACTTC. It yields the protein CASSLPWATGGDEQYF.

CDR3 nucleotides: TGTGCCAGCAGTTTTGTAGGGGCCAGGGTCTATGGCTACACCTTC. It is translated as CASSFVGARVYGYTF. The chain links TRBV12-3 or TRBV12-4 to TRBJ1-2; D is possibly TRBD1 (5 bases). The CDR3 is 15 residues long. Trimming stripped 3 bases from V and 4 bases from J, with 15 bases between.

The rearrangement joins TRBV28 to TRBJ2-5; maybe TRBD2 (6 bases). CDR1 and CDR2 from the germline V gene are MDHEN and SYDVKM. The CDR3 has 17 amino acids. V dropped 5 bases and J dropped 4 bases, with 23 bases sitting between them. The CDR3 loop is CASSPSGDFLRLETQYF. The CDR3 DNA reads as TGTGCCAGCAGTCCATCCGGGGACTTTCTCCGTTTAGAGACCCAGTACTTC. Together with reference TRBV28 and TRBJ2-5, the CDR3 gives the full variable domain: DVKVTQSSRYLVKRTGEKVFLECVQDMDHENMFWYRQDPGLGLRLIYFSYDVKMKEKGDIPEGYSVSREKKERFSLILESASTNQTSMYLCASSPSGDFLRLETQYFGPGTRLLVL.

This clonotype came up many times. The chain uses TRBV28 and TRBJ2-7, with no clear D. Germline CDR1 and CDR2: MDHEN and SYDVKM. The V and J ends lost 10 bases and 0 bases respectively, with 19 bases between them. The CDR3 extends over 15 amino acids. The CDR3 loop reads CATKPPQLISYEQYF. CDR3 coding DNA: TGTGCCACCAAACCCCCCCAACTTATCTCCTACGAGCAGTACTTC.

For this clonotype: One end of the junction fails to match germline, which may point to a read error. The chain has TRBV7-2 and TRBJ1-5; no clear D gene. The CDR3 has 15 amino acids. The germline V gene encodes CDR1 SGHTA and CDR2 FQGNSA. CDR3 sequence (DNA): TGTGCCGGCAGCTTAGCACAGAGTAGCAATCAGCCCCAGCACTTT. Its translation: CAGSLAQSSNQPQHF.

This clonotype was observed many times. The chain combines TRBV5-1 with TRBJ2-7, with 8 bases matching TRBD2. Per germline, CDR1 SGHRS and CDR2 YFSETQ. Unmatched junction bases numbered 6, after V lost 4 bases and J lost 0 bases. The CDR3 has 15 amino acids. Here the CDR3 DNA reads TGCGCCAGCAGCGTTAGCGGGAAGAGCTCCTACGAGCAGTACTTC. Residues: CASSVSGKSSYEQYF.

The rearrangement links TRBV9 to TRBJ2-1; 7 bases map to TRBD2. The CDR3 consists of 15 residues. Germline lookup yields CDR1 SGDLS and CDR2 YYNGEE. Trimming cost V 7 bases and J 5 bases; bases outside gene matches: 12. CDR3 DNA sequence: TGTGCCAGCGCTGGTGGGGCTAGCGGTCACAATGAGCAGTTCTTC. This sequence encodes CASAGGASGHNEQFF. The full variable domain, completed using reference TRBV9 and TRBJ2-1, is DSGVTQTPKHLITATGQRVTLRCSPRSGDLSVYWYQQSLDQGLQFLIQYYNGEERAKGNILERFSAQQFPDLHSELNLSSLELGDSALYFCASAGGASGHNEQFFGPGTRLTVL.

In its sample, this clonotype was seen many times. The chain has TRBV6-5 and TRBJ2-3, with 11 nucleotides matching TRBD2. Trimming at V came to 0 bases and at J to 6 bases, leaving 5 bases not matched to a gene. Per the germline V gene, CDR1 is MNHEY and CDR2 is SVGAGI. This CDR3 is built from 16 residues. The CDR3 sequence is CASSYSRGTSGDTQYF. For the CDR3, the DNA is TGTGCCAGCAGTTACTCGAGGGGGACTAGCGGCGATACGCAGTATTTT.

This clonotype was recorded many times. V usage is TRBV20-1 and J usage is TRBJ2-2, with 10 bases that match TRBD2. The CDR3 loop spans 17 amino acids. The germline CDR1 and CDR2 sequences are DFQATT and SNEGSKA (reference sequence). J gave up 6 bases and V 2 bases, and 12 bases lay outside the gene matches. Written as DNA, the CDR3 is TGCAGTGCTAGACCCCTGAGATCCAGCGGGAGGGCCGGGGAGCTGTTTTTT. Translating it yields CSARPLRSSGRAGELFF.

The V call is TRBV24-1, the J call TRBJ1-2; D call uncertain. Per the germline V gene, CDR1 is KGHDR and CDR2 is SFDVKD. V lost 4 bases to trimming and J lost 8 bases, with 10 bases between them. The CDR3 is made up of 12 amino acids. CDR3 sequence: CATSESTGGYTF. CDR3 nucleotide sequence: TGTGCCACCAGTGAGTCGACGGGGGGCTACACCTTC.

This clonotype was observed at least ten times. The junction departs from germline at one end; a sequencing error may be responsible. This chain links TRBV5-1 with TRBJ1-1, with TRBD1 as a possible D gene (5 bases). CDR1 and CDR2 (germline): SGHRS, YFSETQ. This CDR3 region has 13 residues. The CDR3 nucleotides read TGTGCCAGCAGCCGAGACAGTAACACTGAAGCTTTCTTT. This gives the protein CASSRDSNTEAFF.

Details on this clonotype: A single base separates this from a much larger clone, so it may be a read error. The chain links TRBV27 to TRBJ2-3; D may be TRBD2 (6 bases). Germline-derived CDR1 and CDR2 are MNHEY and SMNVEV (reference sequence). The V and J ends lost 5 bases and 6 bases respectively, with 12 bases between them. This CDR3 has 13 amino acids. The CDR3 nucleotides read TGTGCCAGCAGTGACCACGGAGGGGATACGCAGTATTTT. This translates into CASSDHGGDTQYF.